Given below is one TCR beta chain in context. Trimming removed 5 bases from V and 0 bases from J, with 14 bases in between. This CDR3 region has 16 residues. Looked up from germline, CDR1 is SGHVS and CDR2 is FQNEAQ. This sample was taken from a study of blood T cell repertoires in COVID-19. Study in general: PBMCs, B-cell-depleted T cells, or T cells were the source of the cDNA or gDNA that made up the material.

Sequencing used immunoSEQ multiplex PCR; TCRdb keeps in-frame clones, though not all of them. Of about 42,000 clones listed, 70% to 80% are singletons. This chain uses TRBV7-8 with TRBJ1-5, with D possibly being TRBD1 (6 bases). The receptor was isolated from a man in his 70s with active or convalescent COVID-19. The sequenced sample was peripheral blood. Here the CDR3 DNA reads TGTGCCAGCAGCCAACAGGGACAATATAGCAATCAGCCCCAGCATTTT. It codes for CASSQQGQYSNQPQHF.